Listed below are T cell receptor beta chains from one sample, sequenced in a study of spatial heterogeneity in lung cancer. TCRdb fed the 5' RACE reads into MiXCR, producing one record per CDR3 protein. Of around 3,100 distinct CDR3 sequences detected, less than 10% appear once; the ten largest clones hold approximately 9.9%. The starting material was lung tumor tissue, obtained at surgery. The source is a male donor with early-stage non-small cell lung cancer. The CDR3 runs from the conserved cysteine through the conserved F or W. D genes are given only for firm matches. Size is omitted from some rows. Given values are once, few, many or a class for expanded clones.

D	size	V	J	CDR3	DNA
.	once	TRBV5-1	TRBJ1-5	CASSLEGDKPQHF	TGCGCCAGCAGCTTGGAGGGGGATAAGCCCCAGCATTTT
.	large	TRBV24-1	TRBJ2-3	CATSDFVGRRTDSTDTQYF	TGTGCCACCAGTGATTTCGTCGGCCGGCGGACAGATAGCACAGATACGCAGTATTTT
TRBD2	.	TRBV11-2	TRBJ2-5	CASSFNSASGETQYF	TGTGCCAGCAGCTTTAACTCGGCTAGCGGAGAGACCCAGTACTTC
TRBD2	medium-sized	TRBV5-1	TRBJ2-1	CASSLAGGAGSRSSYNEQFF	TGCGCCAGCAGCTTGGCCGGGGGGGCCGGAAGTCGTAGCTCCTACAATGAGCAGTTCTTC
TRBD2	medium-sized	TRBV29-1	TRBJ2-5	CSSSGTSGGTQTQYF	TGCAGCTCCAGCGGGACTAGCGGGGGGACCCAGACCCAGTACTTC
TRBD1	.	TRBV7-6	TRBJ1-1	CASTRQGLNTEAFF	TGTGCCAGCACCCGACAGGGATTGAACACTGAAGCTTTCTTT
TRBD2	medium-sized	TRBV25-1	TRBJ2-7	CASSEWGGSPLEQYF	TGTGCCAGCAGTGAATGGGGCGGGAGTCCGTTGGAGCAGTACTTC
.	medium-sized	TRBV19	TRBJ2-1	CASRQAGLLNEQFF	TGTGCCAGTAGACAAGCGGGTTTGCTGAATGAGCAGTTCTTC
.	medium-sized	TRBV7-9	TRBJ2-5	CASSYGVQETQYF	TGTGCCAGCAGCTACGGTGTACAAGAGACCCAGTACTTC
.	.	TRBV29-1	TRBJ2-3	CSVQPADTQYF	TGCAGCGTTCAACCAGCAGATACGCAGTATTTT
.	medium-sized	TRBV12-3/TRBV12-4	TRBJ1-1	CASSSQGSSTEAFF	TGTGCCAGCAGTTCCCAAGGGAGTAGCACTGAAGCTTTCTTT
TRBD2	many	TRBV5-4	TRBJ2-7	CASSWEGPHEQYF	TGTGCCAGCAGCTGGGAGGGGCCCCACGAGCAGTACTTC
TRBD1	medium-sized	TRBV20-1	TRBJ2-5	CSAPGQGYTQYF	TGCAGTGCCCCCGGACAGGGGTACACCCAGTACTTC
TRBD1	medium-sized	TRBV6-2/TRBV6-3	TRBJ1-4	CASAGQGDEKLFF	TGTGCCAGCGCCGGACAGGGGGATGAAAAACTGTTTTTT
.	few	TRBV5-1	TRBJ1-2	CASSSGTKKSYGYTF	TGCGCCAGCAGCTCCGGGACAAAAAAATCCTATGGCTACACCTTC
.	medium-sized	TRBV5-6	TRBJ2-7	CASSSLGLQYEQYF	TGTGCCAGCAGCTCCCTCGGGCTCCAATACGAGCAGTACTTC
TRBD2	.	TRBV20-1	TRBJ2-1	CSAAAGLEVSEQFF	TGCAGTGCAGCGGCGGGACTAGAAGTCTCTGAGCAGTTCTTC
TRBD2	medium-sized	TRBV7-6	TRBJ2-6	CASSSPRSGGRFGANVLTF	TGTGCCAGCAGCTCCCCCCGTAGCGGGGGGAGGTTTGGGGCCAACGTCCTGACTTTC
.	medium-sized	TRBV9	TRBJ2-5	CASGDQETQYF	TGTGCCAGCGGGGACCAAGAGACCCAGTACTTC
.	medium-sized	TRBV30	TRBJ2-2	CAWSGADPWGELFF	TGTGCCTGGAGTGGGGCCGACCCTTGGGGGGAGCTGTTTTTT
.	many	TRBV7-9	TRBJ2-3	CASSLWSGRATDTQYF	TGTGCCAGCAGCTTATGGTCAGGCAGGGCCACAGATACGCAGTATTTT
.	few	TRBV19	TRBJ2-7	CASSILGETYEQYF	TGTGCCAGTAGTATCCTCGGCGAAACCTACGAGCAGTACTTC
.	medium-sized	TRBV6-5	TRBJ1-2	CASSTYSTGYGTF	TGTGCCAGCAGTACCTACTCCACAGGGTATGGGACCTTC
.	few	TRBV12-3/TRBV12-4	TRBJ2-5	CASSLGPTGVAETQYF	TGTGCCAGCAGTTTAGGGCCGACAGGAGTGGCGGAGACCCAGTACTTC
.	many	TRBV6-5	TRBJ2-1	CASYRVPGNEQFF	TGTGCCAGTTACCGGGTCCCGGGCAATGAGCAGTTCTTC
.	many	TRBV6-5	TRBJ2-6	CASSYAGAAGANVLTF	TGTGCCAGCAGTTACGCGGGGGCGGCTGGGGCCAACGTCCTGACTTTC
.	few	TRBV2	TRBJ2-3	CASSVLGGEDTQYF	TGTGCCAGCAGTGTCCTGGGCGGCGAGGATACGCAGTATTTT
.	medium-sized	TRBV29-1	TRBJ2-5	CSALGFYQETQYF	TGCAGCGCCTTAGGATTTTACCAAGAGACCCAGTACTTC
.	medium-sized	TRBV7-2	TRBJ2-5	CASSFHGPGETQYF	TGTGCCAGCAGCTTTCACGGGCCGGGGGAGACCCAGTACTTC
.	many	TRBV20-1	TRBJ1-2	CSALSQQGFGYGYTF	TGCAGTGCCTTATCCCAACAGGGTTTCGGCTATGGCTACACCTTC
TRBD1	medium-sized	TRBV9	TRBJ2-3	CASGGTGTGDTQYF	TGTGCCAGCGGGGGGACAGGGACGGGAGATACGCAGTATTTT
.	many	TRBV27	TRBJ2-7	CASSSRQNYEQYF	TGTGCCAGCAGTTCCCGACAGAACTACGAGCAGTACTTC
.	medium-sized	TRBV3-1	TRBJ2-5	CASSPDRGETQYF	TGTGCCAGCAGCCCCGACCGGGGAGAGACCCAGTACTTC
.	.	TRBV9	TRBJ2-3	CASSVRVGDTDTQYF	TGTGCCAGCAGCGTAAGGGTAGGGGACACAGATACGCAGTATTTT
TRBD2	medium-sized	TRBV20-1	TRBJ2-3	CSALTSGGTDTQYF	TGCAGTGCTTTGACTAGCGGAGGGACAGATACGCAGTATTTT
.	medium-sized	TRBV5-6	TRBJ1-1	CASSLERGKAFF	TGTGCCAGCAGCTTGGAACGGGGAAAGGCTTTCTTT
.	medium-sized	TRBV6-2/TRBV6-3	TRBJ2-1	CASSHRRSYNEQFF	TGTGCCAGCAGCCACCGTCGCTCCTACAATGAGCAGTTCTTC
.	.	TRBV7-8	TRBJ1-1	CASSLDPRPAEAFF	TGTGCCAGCAGCTTAGACCCTCGTCCCGCTGAAGCTTTCTTT
TRBD2	few	TRBV7-2	TRBJ2-5	CASSLVPRAGAETQYF	TGTGCCAGCAGCTTAGTGCCCAGAGCGGGAGCGGAGACCCAGTACTTC
.	medium-sized	TRBV5-1	TRBJ2-6	CASSLGVPGANVLTF	TGCGCCAGCAGCTTGGGGGTCCCTGGGGCCAACGTCCTGACTTTC
TRBD1	medium-sized	TRBV7-6	TRBJ2-6	CASSLEAGTGTSGANVLTF	TGTGCCAGCAGCTTAGAAGCCGGGACAGGGACCTCTGGGGCCAACGTCCTGACTTTC
.	medium-sized	TRBV6-5	TRBJ2-7	CASSRTTYSYEQYF	TGTGCCAGCAGTCGAACGACGTACTCCTACGAGCAGTACTTC
TRBD1	large	TRBV2	TRBJ1-2	CASSERGPNYGYTF	TGTGCCAGCAGCGAGAGGGGGCCTAACTATGGCTACACCTTC
TRBD2	few	TRBV18	TRBJ2-7	CASSPTSGGIYEQYF	TGTGCCAGCTCCCCGACTAGCGGGGGGATCTACGAGCAGTACTTC
.	medium-sized	TRBV7-2	TRBJ1-1	CASSFGLAEAFF	TGTGCCAGCAGCTTCGGGTTGGCTGAAGCTTTCTTT
.	many	TRBV29-1	TRBJ1-4	CSAIIGVGEKLFF	TGCAGCGCGATTATAGGGGTAGGCGAAAAACTGTTTTTT
TRBD1	medium-sized	TRBV6-5	TRBJ2-7	CASSRDNRGVNEQYF	TGTGCCAGCAGTAGAGACAACAGGGGCGTAAACGAGCAGTACTTC
.	large	TRBV20-1	TRBJ2-7	CSAQRGANHEQYF	TGCAGTGCTCAGAGGGGCGCGAACCACGAGCAGTACTTC
.	large	TRBV7-6	TRBJ2-5	CASSLVQIEETQYF	TGTGCCAGCAGCTTAGTTCAGATAGAAGAGACCCAGTACTTC
TRBD2	medium-sized	TRBV7-8	TRBJ2-1	CASSLANSGLYNEQFF	TGTGCCAGCAGCTTAGCAAATAGCGGGCTCTACAATGAGCAGTTCTTC
TRBD2	medium-sized	TRBV6-1	TRBJ2-3	CASSALAGDSTDTQYF	TGTGCCAGCAGTGCCCTAGCGGGGGATAGCACAGATACGCAGTATTTT
TRBD1	.	TRBV12-5	TRBJ1-1	CASGLQGAETEAFF	TGTGCTAGTGGTTTGCAGGGGGCGGAGACTGAAGCTTTCTTT
.	medium-sized	TRBV7-8	TRBJ1-3	CASSLDSTGNTIYF	TGTGCCAGCAGCTTAGACTCAACGGGAAACACCATATATTTT
.	medium-sized	TRBV3-1	TRBJ2-2	CASSWASGELFF	TGTGCCAGCAGCTGGGCGTCCGGGGAGCTGTTTTTT
.	medium-sized	TRBV5-6	TRBJ2-5	CASSLGSSGFQETQYF	TGTGCCAGCAGCTTGGGGAGTAGCGGCTTCCAAGAGACCCAGTACTTC